Listed here is a single TCR beta chain. The sample belongs to a study of blood T cell repertoires in COVID-19. The protocol was immunoSEQ multiplex PCR, while the TCRdb copy is restricted to in-frame clones and leaves out a portion. The table has 200,000 or so clones, about 86% seen once; the top ten hold around an eighth. The V gene's germline CDR1 is MNHEY and CDR2 SVGAGI. The CDR3 loop spans 12 amino acids. The V and J ends lost 9 bases and 2 bases respectively, with 10 bases between them. Source material: peripheral blood. V is TRBV6-5 and J is TRBJ1-2, with a weak D call TRBD1 (5 bases). This sequence originates from a man aged 30 to 39 with active or convalescent COVID-19. CDR3 nucleotides: TGTGCCAGTATTGACAGAAACTATGGCTACACCTTC. This translates into CASIDRNYGYTF.